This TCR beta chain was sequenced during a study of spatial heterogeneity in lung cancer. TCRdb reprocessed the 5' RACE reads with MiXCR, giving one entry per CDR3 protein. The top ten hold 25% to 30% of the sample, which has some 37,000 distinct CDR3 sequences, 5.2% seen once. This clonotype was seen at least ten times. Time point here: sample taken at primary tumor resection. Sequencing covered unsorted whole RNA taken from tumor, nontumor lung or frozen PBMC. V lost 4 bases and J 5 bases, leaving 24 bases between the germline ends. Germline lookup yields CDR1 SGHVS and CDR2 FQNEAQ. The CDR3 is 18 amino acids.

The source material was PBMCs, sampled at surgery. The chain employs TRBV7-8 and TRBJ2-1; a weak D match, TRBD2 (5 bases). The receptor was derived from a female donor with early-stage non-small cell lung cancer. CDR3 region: CASSSRGFGGSPHNEQFF. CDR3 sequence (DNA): TGTGCCAGCAGCTCCCGGGGTTTTGGTGGGAGTCCCCACAATGAGCAGTTCTTC.